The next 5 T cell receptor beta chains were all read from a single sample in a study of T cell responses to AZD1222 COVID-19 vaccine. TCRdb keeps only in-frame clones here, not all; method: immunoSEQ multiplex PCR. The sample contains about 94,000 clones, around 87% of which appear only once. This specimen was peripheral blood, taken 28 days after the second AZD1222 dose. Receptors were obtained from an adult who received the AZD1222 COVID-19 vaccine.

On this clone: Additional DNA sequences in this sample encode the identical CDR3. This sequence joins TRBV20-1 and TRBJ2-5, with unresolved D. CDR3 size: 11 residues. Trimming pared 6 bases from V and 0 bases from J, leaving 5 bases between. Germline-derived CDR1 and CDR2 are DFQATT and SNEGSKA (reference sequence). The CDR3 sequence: CSAENQETQYF. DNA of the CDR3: TGCAGTGCAGAGAACCAAGAGACCCAGTACTTC.

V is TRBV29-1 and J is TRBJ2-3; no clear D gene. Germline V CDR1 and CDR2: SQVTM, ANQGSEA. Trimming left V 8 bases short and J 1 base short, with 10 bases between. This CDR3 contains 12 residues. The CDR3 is CSQLDGTDTQYF. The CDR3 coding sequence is TGCAGCCAACTGGACGGCACAGATACGCAGTATTTT.

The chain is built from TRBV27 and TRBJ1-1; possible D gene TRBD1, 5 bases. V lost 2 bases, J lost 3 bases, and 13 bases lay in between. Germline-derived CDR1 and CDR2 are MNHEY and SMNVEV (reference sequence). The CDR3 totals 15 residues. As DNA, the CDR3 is TGTGCCAGCAGTTTACTAGGGGAAGGTCACACTGAAGCTTTCTTT. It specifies CASSLLGEGHTEAFF.

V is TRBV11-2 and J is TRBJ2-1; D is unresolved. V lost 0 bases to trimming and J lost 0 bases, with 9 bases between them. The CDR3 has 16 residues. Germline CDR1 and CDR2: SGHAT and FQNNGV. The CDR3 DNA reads TGTGCCAGCAGCTTAGAGCGCCAGAGCTCCTACAATGAGCAGTTCTTC. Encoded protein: CASSLERQSSYNEQFF.

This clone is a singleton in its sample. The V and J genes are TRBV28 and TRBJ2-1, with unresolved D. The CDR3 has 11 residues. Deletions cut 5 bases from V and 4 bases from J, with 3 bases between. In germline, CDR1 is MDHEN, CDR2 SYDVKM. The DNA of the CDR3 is TGTGCCAGCAGTGCGTACAATGAGCAGTTCTTC. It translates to CASSAYNEQFF.